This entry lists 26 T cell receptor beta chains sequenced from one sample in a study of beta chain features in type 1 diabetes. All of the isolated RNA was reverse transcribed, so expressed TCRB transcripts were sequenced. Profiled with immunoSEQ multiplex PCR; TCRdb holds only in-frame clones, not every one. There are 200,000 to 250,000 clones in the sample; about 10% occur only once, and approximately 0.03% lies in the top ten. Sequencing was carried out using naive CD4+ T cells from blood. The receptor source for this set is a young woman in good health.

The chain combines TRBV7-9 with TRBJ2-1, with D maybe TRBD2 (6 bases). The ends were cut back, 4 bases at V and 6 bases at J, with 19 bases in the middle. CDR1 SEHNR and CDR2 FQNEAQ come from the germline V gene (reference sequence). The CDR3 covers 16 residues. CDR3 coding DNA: TGTGCCAGCAGCTCCGGGCGGGGCGCTATCCTCAATGAGCAGTTCTTC. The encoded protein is CASSSGRGAILNEQFF.

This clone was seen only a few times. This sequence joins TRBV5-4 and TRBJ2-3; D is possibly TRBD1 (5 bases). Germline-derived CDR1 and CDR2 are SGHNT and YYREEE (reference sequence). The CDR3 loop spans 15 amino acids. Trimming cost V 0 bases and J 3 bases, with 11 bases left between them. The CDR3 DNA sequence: TGTGCCAGCAGCTTGGAGGGGTACGGGACAGATACGCAGTATTTT. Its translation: CASSLEGYGTDTQYF.

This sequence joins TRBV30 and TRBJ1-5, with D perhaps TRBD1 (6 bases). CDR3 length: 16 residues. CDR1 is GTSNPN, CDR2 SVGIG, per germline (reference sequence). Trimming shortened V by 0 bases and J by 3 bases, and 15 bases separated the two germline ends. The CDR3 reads CAWSVQPGHTNQPQHF. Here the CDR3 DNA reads TGTGCCTGGAGTGTACAACCGGGACATACCAATCAGCCCCAGCATTTT. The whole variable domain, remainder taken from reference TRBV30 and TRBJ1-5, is SQTIHQWPATLVQPVGSPLSLECTVEGTSNPNLYWYRQAAGRGLQLLFYSVGIGQISSEVPQNLSASRPQDRQFILSSKKLLLSDSGFYLCAWSVQPGHTNQPQHFGDGTRLSIL.

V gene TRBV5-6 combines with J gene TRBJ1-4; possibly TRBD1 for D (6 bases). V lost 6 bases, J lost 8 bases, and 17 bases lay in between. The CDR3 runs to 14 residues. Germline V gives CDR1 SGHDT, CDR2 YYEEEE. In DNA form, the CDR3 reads TGTGCCAGCACCAAACAGGGTCTGAAGGAAAAACTGTTTTTT. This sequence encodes CASTKQGLKEKLFF.

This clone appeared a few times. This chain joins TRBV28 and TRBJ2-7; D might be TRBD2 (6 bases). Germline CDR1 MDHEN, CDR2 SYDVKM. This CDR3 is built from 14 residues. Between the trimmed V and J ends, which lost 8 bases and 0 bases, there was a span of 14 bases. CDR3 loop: CASVGLMFSYEQYF. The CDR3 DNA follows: TGTGCCAGCGTCGGACTAATGTTCTCCTACGAGCAGTACTTC.

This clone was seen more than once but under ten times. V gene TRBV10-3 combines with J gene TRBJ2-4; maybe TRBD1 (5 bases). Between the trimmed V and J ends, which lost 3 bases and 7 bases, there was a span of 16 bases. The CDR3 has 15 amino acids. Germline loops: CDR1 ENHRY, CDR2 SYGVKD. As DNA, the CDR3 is TGTGCCATCAGTGATCAGGGCTCCCCTGCCAACATTCAGTACTTC. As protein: CAISDQGSPANIQYF.

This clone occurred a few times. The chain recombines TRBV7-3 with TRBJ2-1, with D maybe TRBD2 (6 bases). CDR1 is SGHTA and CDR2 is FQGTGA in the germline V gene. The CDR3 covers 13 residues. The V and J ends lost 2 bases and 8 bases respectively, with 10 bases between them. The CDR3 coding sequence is TGTGCCAGCAGCTTAGCTAGCGTCGATGAGCAGTTCTTC. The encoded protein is CASSLASVDEQFF.

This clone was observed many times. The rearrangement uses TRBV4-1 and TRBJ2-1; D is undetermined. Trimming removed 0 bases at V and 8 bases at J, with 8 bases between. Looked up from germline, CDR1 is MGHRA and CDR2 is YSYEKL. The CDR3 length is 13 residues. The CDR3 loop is CASSQDRFDEQFF. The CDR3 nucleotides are TGCGCCAGCAGCCAAGACAGGTTCGATGAGCAGTTCTTC.

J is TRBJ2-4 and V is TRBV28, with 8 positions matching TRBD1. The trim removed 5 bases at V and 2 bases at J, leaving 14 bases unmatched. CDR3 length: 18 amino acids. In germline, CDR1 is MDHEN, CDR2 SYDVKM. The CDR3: CASSRRVIRTGTKNIQYF. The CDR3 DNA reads TGTGCCAGCAGTCGACGTGTTATTAGGACAGGGACCAAAAACATTCAGTACTTC.

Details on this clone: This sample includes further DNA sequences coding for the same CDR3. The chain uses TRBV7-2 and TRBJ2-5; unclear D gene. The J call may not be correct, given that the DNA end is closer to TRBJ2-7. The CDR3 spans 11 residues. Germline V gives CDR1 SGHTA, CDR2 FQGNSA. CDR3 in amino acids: CASSSLYEQYF. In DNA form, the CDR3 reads TGTGCCAGCAGCTCCCTCTACGAGCAGTACTTC.

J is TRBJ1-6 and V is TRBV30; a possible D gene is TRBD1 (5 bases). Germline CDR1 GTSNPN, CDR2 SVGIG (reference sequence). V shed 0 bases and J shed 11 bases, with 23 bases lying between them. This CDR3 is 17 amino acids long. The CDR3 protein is CAWSVGVQSQTKAPLHF. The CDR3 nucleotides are TGTGCCTGGAGTGTAGGGGTACAGAGTCAAACTAAGGCACCCCTCCACTTT.

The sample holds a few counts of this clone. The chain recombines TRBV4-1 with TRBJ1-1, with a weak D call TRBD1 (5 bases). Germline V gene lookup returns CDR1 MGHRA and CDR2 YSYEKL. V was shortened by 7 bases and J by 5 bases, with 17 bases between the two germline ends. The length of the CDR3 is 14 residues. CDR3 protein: CASKVVGLGTEAFF. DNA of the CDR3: TGCGCCAGCAAGGTCGTGGGGCTAGGGACTGAAGCTTTCTTT.

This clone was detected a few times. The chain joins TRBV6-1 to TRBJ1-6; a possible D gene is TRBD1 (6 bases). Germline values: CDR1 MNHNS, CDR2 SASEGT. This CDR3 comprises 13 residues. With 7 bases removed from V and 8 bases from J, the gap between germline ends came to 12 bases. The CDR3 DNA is TGTGCCAGCACCGAGACAGGCGATTCACCCCTCCACTTT. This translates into CASTETGDSPLHF.

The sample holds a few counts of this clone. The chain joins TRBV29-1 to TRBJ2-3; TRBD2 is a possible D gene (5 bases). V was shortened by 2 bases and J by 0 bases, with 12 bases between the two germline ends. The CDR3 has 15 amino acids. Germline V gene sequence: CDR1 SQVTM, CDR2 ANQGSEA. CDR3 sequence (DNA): TGCAGCGTTGAATTTCGAGGACTCAGCACAGATACGCAGTATTTT. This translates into CSVEFRGLSTDTQYF.

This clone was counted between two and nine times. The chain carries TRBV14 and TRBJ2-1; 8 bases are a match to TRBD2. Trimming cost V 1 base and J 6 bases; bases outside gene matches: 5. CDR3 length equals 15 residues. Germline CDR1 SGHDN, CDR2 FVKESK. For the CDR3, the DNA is TGTGCCAGCAGCCAAGTCGGGGGGGGGCCCAATGAGCAGTTCTTC. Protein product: CASSQVGGGPNEQFF.

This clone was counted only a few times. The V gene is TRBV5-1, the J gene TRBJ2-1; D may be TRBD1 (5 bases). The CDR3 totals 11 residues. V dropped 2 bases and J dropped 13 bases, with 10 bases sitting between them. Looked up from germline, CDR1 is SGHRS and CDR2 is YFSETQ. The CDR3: CASSLSGRQFF. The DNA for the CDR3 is TGCGCCAGCAGCTTATCAGGGCGTCAGTTCTTC.

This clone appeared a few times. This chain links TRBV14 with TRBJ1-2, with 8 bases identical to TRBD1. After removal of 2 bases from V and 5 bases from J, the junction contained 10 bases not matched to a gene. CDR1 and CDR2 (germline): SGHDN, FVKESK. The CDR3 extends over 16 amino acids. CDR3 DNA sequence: TGTGCCAGCAGCCAAAACCTCAGACAGGGGCGGTATGGCTACACCTTC. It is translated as CASSQNLRQGRYGYTF.

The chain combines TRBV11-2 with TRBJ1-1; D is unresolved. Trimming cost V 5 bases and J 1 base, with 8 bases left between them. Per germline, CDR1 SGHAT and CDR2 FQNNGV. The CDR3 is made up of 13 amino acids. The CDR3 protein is CASSLDTNTEAFF. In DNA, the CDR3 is TGTGCCAGCAGCCTCGACACGAACACTGAAGCTTTCTTT.

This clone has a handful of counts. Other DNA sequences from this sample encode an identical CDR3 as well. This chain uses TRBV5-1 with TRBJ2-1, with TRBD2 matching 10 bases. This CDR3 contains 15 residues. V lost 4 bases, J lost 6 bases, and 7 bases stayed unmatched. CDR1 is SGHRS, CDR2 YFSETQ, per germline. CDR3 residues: CASSPLAGETNEQFF. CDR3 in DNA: TGCGCCAGCAGCCCCCTAGCGGGGGAGACCAATGAGCAGTTCTTC.

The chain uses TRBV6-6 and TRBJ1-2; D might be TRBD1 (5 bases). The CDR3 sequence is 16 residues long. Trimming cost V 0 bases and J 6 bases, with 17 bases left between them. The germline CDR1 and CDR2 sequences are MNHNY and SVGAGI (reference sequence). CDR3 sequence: CASSYSPRRTTHGYTF. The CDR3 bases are TGTGCCAGCAGTTACTCCCCACGTAGGACAACCCATGGCTACACCTTC.

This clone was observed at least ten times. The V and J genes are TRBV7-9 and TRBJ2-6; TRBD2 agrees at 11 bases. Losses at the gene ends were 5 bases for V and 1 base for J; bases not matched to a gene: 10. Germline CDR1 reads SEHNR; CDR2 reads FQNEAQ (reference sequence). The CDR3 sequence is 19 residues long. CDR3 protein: CASSPGALAGGSGANVLTF. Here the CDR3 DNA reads TGTGCCAGCAGCCCAGGAGCGCTAGCGGGAGGATCTGGGGCCAACGTCCTGACTTTC.

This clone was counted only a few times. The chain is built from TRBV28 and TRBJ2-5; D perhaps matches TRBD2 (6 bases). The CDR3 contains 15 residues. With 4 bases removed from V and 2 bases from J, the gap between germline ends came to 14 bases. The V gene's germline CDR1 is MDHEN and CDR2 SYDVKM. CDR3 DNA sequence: TGTGCCAGCAGTTCTTTCTTGGCGGGACAAGAGACCCAGTACTTC. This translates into CASSSFLAGQETQYF.

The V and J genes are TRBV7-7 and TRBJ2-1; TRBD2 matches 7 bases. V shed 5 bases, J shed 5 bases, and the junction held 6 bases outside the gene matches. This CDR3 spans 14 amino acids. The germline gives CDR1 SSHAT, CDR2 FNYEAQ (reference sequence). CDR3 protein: CASSPAGSNNEQFF. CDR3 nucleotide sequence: TGTGCCAGCAGCCCAGCGGGGAGTAACAATGAGCAGTTCTTC.

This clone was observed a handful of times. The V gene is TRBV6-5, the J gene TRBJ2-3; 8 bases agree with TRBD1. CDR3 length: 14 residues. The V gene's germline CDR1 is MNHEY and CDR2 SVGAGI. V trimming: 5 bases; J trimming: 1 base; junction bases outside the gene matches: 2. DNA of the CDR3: TGTGCCAGCAGTATGACAGGGGGCACAGATACGCAGTATTTT. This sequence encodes CASSMTGGTDTQYF.

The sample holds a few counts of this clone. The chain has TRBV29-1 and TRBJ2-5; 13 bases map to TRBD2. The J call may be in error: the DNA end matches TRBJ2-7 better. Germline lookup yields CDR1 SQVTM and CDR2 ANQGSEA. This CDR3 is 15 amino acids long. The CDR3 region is CSVAPGLAGVNEQYF. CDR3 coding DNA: TGCAGCGTCGCCCCCGGACTAGCGGGAGTCAACGAGCAGTACTTC.

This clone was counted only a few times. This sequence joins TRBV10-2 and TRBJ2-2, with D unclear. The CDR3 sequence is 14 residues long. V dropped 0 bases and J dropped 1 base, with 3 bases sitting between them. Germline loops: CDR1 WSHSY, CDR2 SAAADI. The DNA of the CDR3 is TGCGCCAGCAGTGAGTCCAGGAACACCGGGGAGCTGTTTTTT. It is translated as CASSESRNTGELFF.